The next 7 T cell receptor beta chains were all read from a single sample in a study of response to subunit inactivated influenza vaccine. MiXCR, run by TCRdb on the RT-PCR reads, gives a single entry per CDR3 protein. The sample carries over 750,000 distinct CDR3 sequences, about 20% recorded once. The sample was PBMCs from blood, taken 5 days after vaccination. The receptor set was obtained from a man between 50 and 59 years old who received an inactivated influenza vaccine.

In this sample, this clonotype turned up many times. The rearrangement joins TRBV12-3 or TRBV12-4 to TRBJ2-1, with unresolved D. The CDR3 runs 16 residues. V shed 3 bases and J shed 7 bases, with 19 bases lying between them. CDR3 nucleotides: TGTGCCAGCAGTTTTAGTTTGGCAGAATGGGTTAATGAGCAGTTCTTC. The encoded protein is CASSFSLAEWVNEQFF.

V usage is TRBV12-3 or TRBV12-4 and J usage is TRBJ1-1; no reliable D call. Between the trimmed V and J ends, which lost 3 bases and 10 bases, there was a span of 15 bases. The CDR3 has 13 amino acids. CDR3 amino acids: CASSLAAETRAFF. CDR3 coding DNA: TGTGCCAGCAGTTTGGCGGCAGAGACCCGAGCTTTCTTT.

The chain is built from TRBV20-1 and TRBJ1-1, with D perhaps matching TRBD1 (5 bases). Trimming took off 1 base at V and 5 bases at J, with 17 bases between the two ends. Germline CDR1 is DFQATT and CDR2 is SNEGSKA (reference sequence). There are 15 residues in the CDR3. The CDR3 region is CSARGGRGPATEAFF. DNA of the CDR3: TGCAGTGCTAGAGGGGGACGGGGACCCGCTACTGAAGCTTTCTTT.

J is TRBJ2-5 and V is TRBV20-1; tentative D call: TRBD2 (5 bases). V was pared by 5 bases and J by 4 bases, with 17 bases between. The CDR3 contains 14 residues. Per germline, CDR1 DFQATT and CDR2 SNEGSKA (reference sequence). The DNA of the CDR3 is TGCAGTGCTGGATTTACTAGAAGAGTAGAGACCCAGTACTTC. Translation gives CSAGFTRRVETQYF.

This clonotype was detected a few times. The chain employs TRBV20-1 and TRBJ1-2; 12 nucleotides match TRBD1. The V gene end was trimmed by 5 bases and the J gene end by 6 bases; junction bases not matched to a gene: 4. CDR3 size: 13 residues. CDR1 is DFQATT and CDR2 is SNEGSKA in the germline V gene (reference sequence). The CDR3 loop reads CSASGTGGDGYTF. CDR3 nucleotides: TGCAGTGCTTCCGGGACAGGGGGCGATGGCTACACCTTC.

This chain joins TRBV10-3 and TRBJ2-1; D might be TRBD2 (6 bases). The CDR3 is 19 amino acids. With 0 bases removed from V and 0 bases from J, the gap between germline ends came to 18 bases. Germline V gene sequence: CDR1 ENHRY, CDR2 SYGVKD. Here the CDR3 DNA reads TGTGCCATCAGTGAGTCGAACTGGGCGGGGCCGTCCTCCTACAATGAGCAGTTCTTC. Protein sequence: CAISESNWAGPSSYNEQFF.

This rearrangement joins TRBV12-3 or TRBV12-4 to TRBJ2-2; 7 bases are a match to TRBD1. The CDR3 is 15 residues long. V dropped 6 bases and J dropped 4; count of bases not matched to a gene: 8. The CDR3 nucleotides are TGTGCCAGCAGCCGCGACAGGGAATCCACCGGGGAGCTGTTTTTT. It is translated as CASSRDRESTGELFF.